The clone carrying this T cell receptor beta chain was seen just once. The data belong to a study of blood T cell repertoires in COVID-19. For the study at large: In each case, the material was cDNA or gDNA derived from T cells, B-cell-depleted T cells, or PBMCs.

Per the original methods: Quantification of nucleated cells was approximated via reference gene primer amplification. TCRdb's copy holds only in-frame clones and misses some; the assay was immunoSEQ multiplex PCR. V, J and clone size were drawn from that table, and D and trimming were deduced from the DNA. Of about 93,000 clones in the sample, approximately 80% were seen once. Losses at the gene ends were 4 bases for V and 5 bases for J; bases not matched to a gene: 9. The germline V gene encodes CDR1 SGHTA and CDR2 FQGNSA. The CDR3 spans 15 residues. Sequencing input: peripheral blood. The sequence was collected from a human donor in a cohort sampled during active COVID-19. This sequence joins TRBV7-2 and TRBJ1-2; 8 bases fit TRBD1. CDR3 bases: TGTGCCAGCAGCTCATACTCGACAGGGGATTATGGCTACACCTTC. It specifies CASSSYSTGDYGYTF.